Presented here are 20 T cell receptor beta chains from one specimen sequenced in a study of blood T cell repertoires in COVID-19. Only in-frame clones appear in the TCRdb table, and some are missing; sequencing was by immunoSEQ multiplex PCR. Of just over 150,000 clones listed, around 87% are singletons. The specimen was peripheral blood. Every receptor here comes from a woman aged 40 to 49 with acute or convalescent COVID-19.

The chain uses TRBV10-2 and TRBJ2-1, with 7 bases aligning to TRBD1. This CDR3 is 17 amino acids long. Trimming took 9 bases from V and 3 from J; bases not matched to a gene: 17. Germline assignment: CDR1 WSHSY and CDR2 SAAADI. The CDR3 spells CASFRDRLKKNYNEQFF. The CDR3 DNA follows: TGCGCCAGTTTCCGGGACAGACTAAAAAAAAACTACAATGAGCAGTTCTTC.

CDR3 sequence reads: CASSYSGGGYNEQFF. The CDR3 coding sequence is TGTGCCAGCAGTTACTCTGGCGGGGGATACAATGAGCAGTTCTTC. This chain uses TRBV6-5 with TRBJ2-1; 7 nucleotides line up with TRBD2. Germline values: CDR1 MNHEY, CDR2 SVGAGI. Unmatched junction bases numbered 3, after V lost 0 bases and J lost 4 bases. CDR3 length equals 15 residues.

This chain joins TRBV15 and TRBJ2-5; unclear D gene. Trimming took 0 bases from V and 4 from J, leaving 3 bases between them. CDR3 size: 12 residues. CDR1 is LNHNV, CDR2 YYDKDF, per germline (reference sequence). CDR3 in amino acids: CATSRDRETQYF. Here the CDR3 DNA reads TGTGCCACCAGCAGAGATCGAGAGACCCAGTACTTC.

The chain links TRBV6-5 to TRBJ1-5; D is ambiguous. V was clipped by 7 bases and J by 7 bases, with 17 bases between them. CDR1 and CDR2 from the germline V gene are MNHEY and SVGAGI. The length of the CDR3 is 14 residues. DNA for the CDR3: TGTGCCAGCACGGCGGCCGGGGTCGGGCAGCCCCAGCATTTT. Its protein product is CASTAAGVGQPQHF.

The rearrangement uses TRBV5-1 and TRBJ2-1, with TRBD2 identical over 11 bases. Germline values: CDR1 SGHRS, CDR2 YFSETQ. V was clipped by 0 bases and J by 4 bases; unmatched bases: 6. CDR3 size: 17 residues. CDR3 coding DNA: TGCGCCAGCAGCTTGGGTCTACTAGCGGGAGTTTACAATGAGCAGTTCTTC. It encodes CASSLGLLAGVYNEQFF.

The chain employs TRBV7-9 and TRBJ2-1; D is perhaps TRBD1 (6 bases). The V end lost 0 bases, the J end lost 4 bases, and 13 bases lay between the germline ends. The germline gives CDR1 SEHNR, CDR2 FQNEAQ (reference sequence). CDR3 size: 16 residues. Written as DNA, the CDR3 is TGTGCCAGCAGCTTAGCAGGGGGTTCGTTTTACAATGAGCAGTTCTTC. Protein: CASSLAGGSFYNEQFF.

J is TRBJ1-1 and V is TRBV7-9; D remains unclear. From germline, CDR1 is SEHNR and CDR2 FQNEAQ (reference sequence). The CDR3 has 13 residues. Trimming pared 5 bases from V and 8 bases from J, leaving 15 bases between. CDR3 amino acids: CASSPGTRHEAFF. As DNA, the CDR3 is TGTGCCAGCAGCCCGGGTACCCGGCACGAAGCTTTCTTT.

The CDR3 DNA is TGTGCCAGCAGGCAAACAGGGGGGAATGAAAAACTGTTTTTT. It is translated as CASRQTGGNEKLFF. The genes are TRBV27 and TRBJ1-4, with TRBD1 identical over 8 bases. J gave up 5 bases and V 6 bases, and 5 bases lay outside the gene matches. The CDR3 contains 14 residues. Germline CDR1 reads MNHEY; CDR2 reads SMNVEV (reference sequence).

This clone was recorded only once. The junction departs from germline at one end; a sequencing error may be responsible. V and J are TRBV6-5 and TRBJ2-4; 7 bases map to TRBD1. CDR1 is MNHEY, CDR2 SVGAGI, per germline. This CDR3 contains 13 residues. The DNA of the CDR3 is TGTGCCAGCAGTCGGACAGGCGAGACCATTGAGTACTTC. Protein: CASSRTGETIEYF.

V and J are TRBV21-1 and TRBJ2-5; TRBD2, as called in the table, went unchecked against the DNA. TRBV21-1 is described as a pseudogene. There are 14 residues in the CDR3. The CDR3 reads CASSKSAGLETQYF. The CDR3 region has the DNA TGTGCCAGCAGCAAATCGGCGGGGTTGGAGACCCAGTACTTC.

The chain recombines TRBV3-1 (or the pseudogene TRBV3-2) with TRBJ2-2; possibly TRBD1 for D (5 bases). The germline CDR1 and CDR2 sequences are LGHDT and YNNKEL (reference sequence). The CDR3 runs 13 residues. V was clipped by 6 bases and J by 6 bases, with 11 bases between them. This CDR3 is CASSGQGSGELFF. In DNA form, the CDR3 reads TGTGCCAGCAGTGGGCAGGGTTCCGGGGAGCTGTTTTTT.

This sequence joins TRBV2 and TRBJ2-1; TRBD2 agrees at 8 bases. V was clipped by 8 bases and J by 4 bases; unmatched bases: 13. Germline CDR1 and CDR2: SNHLY and FYNNEI. This CDR3 has 16 amino acids. The CDR3 DNA follows: TGTGCCAGCTCACCACGGAGCGGGAGACGATACAATGAGCAGTTCTTC. This gives the protein CASSPRSGRRYNEQFF.

The chain joins TRBV6-2 or TRBV6-3 to TRBJ1-5, with a tentative D call TRBD1 (6 bases). The germline V and J ends were trimmed by 2 bases and 4 bases, with 12 bases remaining between them. There are 15 residues in the CDR3. The germline V gene encodes CDR1 MNHEY and CDR2 SVGEGT. CDR3 in DNA: TGTGCCAGCAGTTACGGTGTACAGGGAAATCAGCCCCAGCATTTT. As protein: CASSYGVQGNQPQHF.

The V gene is TRBV6-5, the J gene TRBJ2-7, with 9 nucleotides matching TRBD1. Germline values: CDR1 MNHEY, CDR2 SVGAGI. Trimming at V came to 5 bases and at J to 4 bases, leaving 9 bases not matched to a gene. The CDR3 is 15 amino acids. The CDR3 region has the DNA TGTGCCAGCAGTCGGACCCCAGGACAGGGGTACGAGCAGTACTTC. Protein: CASSRTPGQGYEQYF.

This sequence joins TRBV6-2 or TRBV6-3 and TRBJ2-6, with D possibly being TRBD1 (6 bases). In germline, CDR1 is MNHEY, CDR2 SVGEGT. The CDR3 loop spans 17 amino acids. V dropped 4 bases and J dropped 0 bases, with 13 bases sitting between them. The CDR3 region has the DNA TGTGCCAGCAGTTTCCTAACAGGGTTCTCTGGGGCCAACGTCCTGACTTTC. Translation: CASSFLTGFSGANVLTF.

The rearrangement uses TRBV28 and TRBJ2-5; 8 nucleotides line up with TRBD2. The CDR3 consists of 15 residues. Germline CDR1 MDHEN, CDR2 SYDVKM. V shed 1 base, J shed 3 bases, and the junction held 4 bases outside the gene matches. Here the CDR3 DNA reads TGTGCCAGCAGTTTATATAGCGGGGAGGAAGAGACCCAGTACTTC. Translated: CASSLYSGEEETQYF.

V usage is TRBV9 and J usage is TRBJ2-7; 12 nucleotides match TRBD2. V lost 3 bases to trimming and J lost 0 bases; unmatched junction nucleotides: 4. The CDR3 sequence is 16 residues long. Looked up from germline, CDR1 is SGDLS and CDR2 is YYNGEE. The CDR3 DNA reads TGTGCCAGCAGCGGCGGACTAGCGGGGTTCTCCTACGAGCAGTACTTC. Residues: CASSGGLAGFSYEQYF.

The chain has TRBV6-2 or TRBV6-3 and TRBJ2-3; D perhaps matches TRBD2 (5 bases). Per the germline V gene, CDR1 is MNHEY and CDR2 is SVGEGT. V gave up 6 bases and J gave up 4 bases, with 11 bases separating them. The CDR3 totals 13 residues. Here the CDR3 DNA reads TGTGCCAGCAGCGGAGCGGTCCCAGATACGCAGTATTTT. This translates into CASSGAVPDTQYF.

Concerning this clone: Other DNA sequences in this specimen translate into the identical CDR3. The chain combines TRBV12-3 or TRBV12-4 with TRBJ1-1, with D tentatively TRBD1 (5 bases). V was trimmed by 6 bases and J by 1 base, leaving 9 bases between them. The CDR3 length is 13 residues. The CDR3 here is CASRPDRNTEAFF. The CDR3 DNA reads TGTGCCAGCAGACCCGACAGGAACACTGAAGCTTTCTTT.

J is TRBJ2-3 and V is TRBV24-1, with TRBD2 identical over 8 bases. The CDR3 extends over 15 amino acids. Per germline, CDR1 KGHDR and CDR2 SFDVKD. V was clipped by 4 bases and J by 4 bases; unmatched bases: 6. In DNA form, the CDR3 reads TGTGCCACCAGTGACCACGGGGGGGCCTCAGATACGCAGTATTTT. The encoded protein is CATSDHGGASDTQYF.